The TCR beta chain described here comes from a study of blood T cell repertoires in COVID-19. Across the study: Whether acute or convalescent, the COVID-19 samples came from the United States, Italy and Spain. PBMCs, B-cell-depleted T cells, or T cells provided the cDNA or gDNA that made up the material.

Authors' processing steps: Amplification with reference gene primers provided the estimates of nucleated cell counts. Repertoires were generated with immunoSEQ multiplex PCR, while TCRdb's copy carries only in-frame clones and drops some. The V and J calls and clone size come from that table; D and trimming were worked out from the DNA. In the table there are more than 60,000 clones, approximately 91% of which are singletons. The CDR3 has 15 amino acids. V lost 4 bases, J lost 7 bases, and 2 bases stayed unmatched. Germline V gene data show CDR1 as MNHEY and CDR2 as SVGAGI. V and J are TRBV6-5 and TRBJ2-1, with TRBD2 matching 15 bases. Input material: peripheral blood. The TCR originated in a woman aged 50 to 60 with active or convalescent COVID-19. The DNA of the CDR3 is TGTGCCAGCAGTTCCGGACTAGCGGGAGGGAATGAGCAGTTCTTC. Protein: CASSSGLAGGNEQFF.